This TCR beta chain was recovered during a study of blood T cell repertoires in COVID-19. Study as a whole: Acute-phase and convalescent COVID-19 samples originated in the United States, Italy and Spain. PBMCs, B-cell-depleted T cells, or T cells were the source of the cDNA or gDNA that made up the material.

Original processing methods: From reference gene primer amplification, estimates of nucleated cell counts were derived. The method was immunoSEQ multiplex PCR; TCRdb's version includes in-frame clones alone and lacks a portion of them. V and J calls and clone size come straight from that table; D and trimming were deduced from the DNA. Among about 180,000 clones listed, approximately 85% were seen once. CDR3 length: 11 residues. V was pared by 1 base and J by 2 bases, with 2 bases between. Germline lookup yields CDR1 SQVTM and CDR2 ANQGSEA. This clonotype originated in a woman at least 80 years old with acute or convalescent COVID-19. This chain joins TRBV29-1 and TRBJ2-5; D uncertain. Source material: peripheral blood. CDR3 protein: CSVEAQETQYF. The CDR3 DNA sequence: TGCAGCGTTGAAGCTCAAGAGACCCAGTACTTC.